This T cell receptor (beta chain) derives from a study of T-cell memory formation after mild COVID-19. In the study overall: In these data, TCR clusters were largely donor specific. Whole-study findings and limits: The study found balanced CD4/CD8 in clones contracting day 15 to 85 and a CD4+ lean in later expanders.

As regards this clonotype: Its antigen is undetermined.

V was pared by 1 base and J by 5 bases, with 8 bases between. The CDR3 covers 13 residues. One entry per CDR3 protein results from TCRdb running MiXCR on the 5' RACE reads. The table shows 140,000 or so distinct CDR3 sequences, with under 25% occurring only once. The rearrangement uses TRBV12-3 or TRBV12-4 and TRBJ1-1; D remains ambiguous. This receptor was obtained from an adult woman who had mild COVID-19 (a few samples of this study predate the infection). Cell type and time point are not known. The specimen was PBMCs or a T cell subset sorted from them (not recorded which). Written as DNA, the CDR3 is TGTGCCAGCAGTTTAGGTTTACTAACTGAAGCTTTCTTT. It encodes CASSLGLLTEAFF.